The source of this T cell receptor beta chain is a study of monozygotic twins with inflammatory bowel disease. With the 5' RACE reads reprocessed, TCRdb shows one record per CDR3 protein and no DNA. This repertoire includes fewer than 400,000 distinct CDR3 sequences. Germline V gene sequence: CDR1 SGHTA, CDR2 FQGNSA. CDR3 length: 12 amino acids. The sequence was obtained from a human donor with ulcerative colitis or Crohn's disease, or a healthy co-twin of an affected twin (not recorded which). Source material: blood. V gene TRBV7-2 combines with J gene TRBJ2-7. CDR3 residues: CASSLNRDEQYF.